This TCR beta chain was sequenced during a study of tumor and adjacent non-tumor tissue in lung cancer. Turning to the study itself: The cohort had 12 adenocarcinoma, a couple of squamous cell and 1 small cell patients. Stage I to III disease affected roughly ten men and several women aged roughly 31 to 85.

Notes on the study in general: Significantly higher TCR diversity was found in tumor than normal lung.

Germline V lookup: CDR1 SGHAT, CDR2 FQNNGV. The CDR3 has 17 residues. This sample's RNA came from whole unsorted tissue. This non-tumor lung sample came from over 3 cm beyond the tumor edge. The library came from three nested PCR rounds adapted from ARM-PCR protocols. TCRdb used MiXCR to reprocess the multiplex PCR reads, holding one entry per CDR3 protein. The sample includes about 75,000 distinct CDR3 sequences, around 65% seen only once; the top ten take about a quarter. As to this clonotype: Its antigen is not known. One end of the junction varies from germline; a read error may be responsible.

This sequence was found in a woman in her forties or fifties with non-small cell lung cancer. The sequenced sample was distant non-tumor lung tissue. The rearrangement uses TRBV11-2 and TRBJ2-2; D assignment may be TRBD1 or TRBD2 (5 bases each). The CDR3 region has the DNA TGTGCAAGCAGATTTGGGGGTAGCAGAATTTCCACCGGGGAACTGTTTTTC. Its protein product is CASRFGGSRISTGELFF.